Listed here are 26 T cell receptor beta chains from one sample, sequenced in a study of cytomegalovirus exposure and HLA in healthy donors. PCR amplification relied on 60 Vbeta primers (plus 13 Jbeta primers). The table came from immunoSEQ multiplex PCR; TCRdb's copy has only in-frame clones and leaves some out. The table shows about 200,000 clones, with about 87% occurring only once. The sequencing input was PBMCs. The receptors derive from a man younger than 45 in good health and CMV-seronegative.

Worth noting for this clone: Additional DNA sequences in this sample encode the identical CDR3. The rearrangement links TRBV18 to TRBJ1-1; TRBD1 is a possible D gene (5 bases). Trimming left V 6 bases short and J 3 bases short, with 11 bases between. This CDR3 contains 13 residues. Germline values: CDR1 KGHSH, CDR2 LQKENI. CDR3 protein: CASSRGGDTEAFF. The CDR3 nucleotides are TGTGCCAGCTCGCGTGGGGGGGACACTGAAGCTTTCTTT. Full variable domain (outside the CDR3, taken from reference TRBV18 and TRBJ1-1): NAGVMQNPRHLVRRRGQEARLRCSPMKGHSHVYWYRQLPEEGLKFMVYLQKENIIDESGMPKERFSAEFPKEGPSILRIQQVVRGDSAAYFCASSRGGDTEAFFGQGTRLTVV.

V usage is TRBV19 and J usage is TRBJ1-4, with TRBD1 matching over 7 bases. Per the germline V gene, CDR1 is LNHDA and CDR2 is SQIVND (reference sequence). Trimming took 3 bases from V and 3 from J; bases not matched to a gene: 7. The CDR3 extends over 16 amino acids. CDR3 residues: CASSIGSGTANEKLFF. In nucleotides, the CDR3 is TGTGCCAGTAGTATCGGTTCGGGGACAGCTAATGAAAAACTGTTTTTT.

V usage is TRBV7-2 and J usage is TRBJ2-7, with 8 bases identical to TRBD2. This CDR3 region has 13 residues. Trimming removed 6 bases from V and 4 bases from J; junction bases left unmatched: 5. Germline CDR1 SGHTA, CDR2 FQGNSA. The CDR3 spells CASSSIAGYEQYF. The CDR3 nucleotides are TGTGCCAGCAGTTCTATAGCGGGGTACGAGCAGTACTTC.

This chain connects TRBV28 to TRBJ1-4; 9 bases align to TRBD1. V gave up 6 bases and J gave up 7 bases; unmatched junction bases: 6. The CDR3 length is 14 residues. Germline-derived CDR1 and CDR2 are MDHEN and SYDVKM. CDR3 amino acids: CASRSGTGFEKLFF. The DNA for the CDR3 is TGTGCCAGCAGATCCGGGACAGGGTTTGAAAAACTGTTTTTT.

V is TRBV11-2 and J is TRBJ2-7; 7 nucleotides match TRBD1. V was clipped by 3 bases and J by 2 bases; unmatched bases: 4. The CDR3 has 14 amino acids. CDR1 is SGHAT and CDR2 is FQNNGV in the germline V gene. The CDR3 loop reads CASSFGTETYEQYF. The CDR3 DNA reads as TGTGCCAGCAGCTTCGGGACAGAAACCTACGAGCAGTACTTC.

J is TRBJ2-7 and V is TRBV4-2; possibly TRBD2 for D (6 bases). V was clipped by 0 bases and J by 6 bases, with 12 bases between them. CDR3 length equals 14 residues. From germline, CDR1 is LGHNA and CDR2 YNFKEQ. The CDR3 loop reads CASSQDGGAGEQYF. As DNA, the CDR3 is TGTGCCAGCAGCCAAGATGGAGGGGCTGGCGAGCAGTACTTC.

The chain uses TRBV28 and TRBJ1-2, with TRBD1 matching over 8 bases. The CDR3 is made up of 14 amino acids. Germline V lookup: CDR1 MDHEN, CDR2 SYDVKM. The junction had 5 bases not matched to a gene; V was cut back by 4 bases and J by 4 bases. CDR3 sequence reads: CASSSYRGSYGYTF. CDR3 sequence (DNA): TGTGCCAGCAGTTCATACAGGGGGTCCTATGGCTACACCTTC.

The rearrangement uses TRBV5-1 and TRBJ1-2; no reliable D call. The CDR3 runs 13 residues. Trimming left V 0 bases short and J 7 bases short, with 10 bases between. The V gene's germline CDR1 is SGHRS and CDR2 YFSETQ. The CDR3 DNA is TGCGCCAGCAGCTTGGGGACTGCGAGTGGCTACACCTTC. This codes for CASSLGTASGYTF.

V usage is TRBV27 and J usage is TRBJ2-7, with 11 bases matching TRBD2. V was pared by 5 bases and J by 2 bases, with 5 bases of the junction left unmatched. CDR1 is MNHEY and CDR2 is SMNVEV in the germline V gene (reference sequence). The length of the CDR3 is 15 residues. CDR3 bases: TGTGCCAGCAGTCCGGGGACTAGCGGAACCTACGAGCAGTACTTC. Its protein product is CASSPGTSGTYEQYF.

This clone turned up a few times. The chain links TRBV27 to TRBJ2-7; possible D gene TRBD2, 6 bases. The V end lost 2 bases, the J end lost 0 bases, and 23 bases lay between the germline ends. Germline V gene sequence: CDR1 MNHEY, CDR2 SMNVEV (reference sequence). CDR3 size: 19 residues. The CDR3 DNA reads TGTGCCAGCAGTTTAATTTCACCTCCCCTTGGGGGGTCCTCCTACGAGCAGTACTTC. Protein sequence: CASSLISPPLGGSSYEQYF.

The rearrangement joins TRBV5-1 to TRBJ2-3; 11 bases match TRBD1. The ends lost 0 bases at V and 3 bases at J; junction bases unmatched: 3. CDR1 and CDR2 (germline): SGHRS, YFSETQ. The CDR3 runs to 16 residues. The CDR3 region is CASSLGTGGTTDTQYF. CDR3 nucleotides: TGCGCCAGCAGCTTGGGGACAGGGGGCACAACAGATACGCAGTATTTT.

The chain couples TRBV7-9 to TRBJ1-3; 7 bases match TRBD1. The V gene's germline CDR1 is SEHNR and CDR2 FQNEAQ (reference sequence). V dropped 10 bases and J dropped 4; count of bases not matched to a gene: 7. CDR3 length equals 13 residues. The DNA of the CDR3 is TGTGCCAATCGGGACAGCCAAGGAAACACCATATATTTT. It is translated as CANRDSQGNTIYF.

The rearrangement links TRBV6-7 to TRBJ1-5; D unresolved. TRBV6-7 falls under the ORF class, with uncertain function. The V and J ends lost 5 bases and 0 bases respectively, with 14 bases between them. CDR3 size: 16 residues. CDR3 bases: TGTGCCAGCAGTGACGGGGTGGGCAATAGCAATCAGCCCCAGCATTTT. Protein sequence: CASSDGVGNSNQPQHF.

This rearrangement joins TRBV2 to TRBJ2-7, with TRBD2 matching over 14 bases. The CDR3 runs 17 residues. The germline V gene encodes CDR1 SNHLY and CDR2 FYNNEI. Trimming cost V 9 bases and J 0 bases; bases outside gene matches: 10. The CDR3 reads CARTPGLAGDTSYEQYF. The CDR3 bases are TGTGCCAGGACACCGGGACTAGCGGGAGATACCTCCTACGAGCAGTACTTC.

The CDR3 DNA sequence: TGTGCCAGCAGACTCCGAGGGGGGAACACCGGGGAGCTGTTTTTT. Translated: CASRLRGGNTGELFF. The chain is built from TRBV5-6 and TRBJ2-2; a weak D match, TRBD1 (6 bases). V shed 5 bases and J shed 1 base, with 12 bases lying between them. The CDR3 is 15 amino acids. Germline CDR1 is SGHDT and CDR2 is YYEEEE. The full variable domain, rest sourced from reference TRBV5-6 and TRBJ2-2, is DAGVTQSPTHLIKTRGQQVTLRCSPKSGHDTVSWYQQALGQGPQFIFQYYEEEERQRGNFPDRFSGHQFPNYSSELNVNALLLGDSALYLCASRLRGGNTGELFFGEGSRLTVL.

The rearrangement joins TRBV5-6 to TRBJ2-1; D is possibly TRBD2 (5 bases). Germline V gene lookup returns CDR1 SGHDT and CDR2 YYEEEE. This CDR3 has 13 amino acids. Trimming removed 1 base at V and 11 bases at J, with 13 bases between. The CDR3 protein is CASSLQLAAQQFF. The CDR3 DNA sequence: TGTGCCAGCAGCTTGCAGCTAGCCGCGCAGCAGTTCTTC.

The gene calls are TRBV29-1 and TRBJ2-1; 8 nucleotides agree with TRBD1. This CDR3 has 12 residues. Germline CDR1 reads SQVTM; CDR2 reads ANQGSEA. The J segment lost 15 bases and the V segment lost 3 bases, leaving 10 bases of the junction unmatched. CDR3 nucleotides: TGCAGCGTTGATTATGACAGGGGCGTTCGGTTCTTC. As protein: CSVDYDRGVRFF.

V and J are TRBV5-6 and TRBJ2-5, with TRBD1 matching over 8 bases. The CDR3 contains 16 residues. Germline CDR1 is SGHDT and CDR2 is YYEEEE. J was trimmed by 5 bases and V by 0 bases; bases with no gene match: 9. The CDR3 nucleotides are TGTGCCAGCAGCTTGGTGAGGCAGGGGGCGCGGGAGACCCAGTACTTC. Translation gives CASSLVRQGARETQYF. Supplemented by reference TRBV5-6 and TRBJ2-5, the full variable domain reads DAGVTQSPTHLIKTRGQQVTLRCSPKSGHDTVSWYQQALGQGPQFIFQYYEEEERQRGNFPDRFSGHQFPNYSSELNVNALLLGDSALYLCASSLVRQGARETQYFGPGTRLLVL.

The V and J genes are TRBV7-9 and TRBJ2-7; D call uncertain. CDR3 length equals 13 residues. V dropped 5 bases and J dropped 4 bases, with 12 bases sitting between them. CDR1 is SEHNR and CDR2 is FQNEAQ in the germline V gene (reference sequence). The CDR3 protein is CASSVRSDYEQYF. For the CDR3, the DNA is TGTGCCAGCAGCGTGAGGAGCGATTACGAGCAGTACTTC.

This clone occurred a few times. The rearrangement joins TRBV2 to TRBJ2-3, with D maybe TRBD2 (5 bases). Germline V lookup: CDR1 SNHLY, CDR2 FYNNEI. V was pared by 8 bases and J by 6 bases, with 9 bases between. The CDR3 length is 11 residues. The CDR3 region has the DNA TGTGCCAGCCTAGCCTGGGATACGCAGTATTTT. Encoded protein: CASLAWDTQYF.

Remarks on this clone: One end of the junction varies from germline; a read error may be responsible. The chain is built from TRBV7-7 and TRBJ2-1; TRBD2 agrees at 7 bases. The CDR3 is 13 amino acids. Per germline, CDR1 SSHAT and CDR2 FNYEAQ (reference sequence). The CDR3 sequence is CASSLRGEGEQFF. Written as DNA, the CDR3 is TGTGCTAGCAGCTTACGGGGGGAGGGCGAGCAGTTCTTC.

The V call is TRBV21-1, the J call TRBJ2-7; the table's D gene call, TRBD1, was not cross checked with the DNA. TRBV21-1 is shown as a pseudogene. The CDR3 consists of 15 residues. The CDR3 nucleotides are TGTGCCAGCAGCACGGACAGGGGGGATGGCTACGAGCAGTACTTC. Translated, it gives CASSTDRGDGYEQYF.

J is TRBJ2-7 and V is TRBV11-2; 7 positions match TRBD1. V trimming: 3 bases; J trimming: 6 bases; junction bases outside the gene matches: 2. The germline V gene has CDR1 SGHAT and CDR2 FQNNGV. This CDR3 contains 12 residues. CDR3: CASSLTGFEQYF. For the CDR3, the DNA is TGTGCCAGCAGCTTGACAGGGTTCGAGCAGTACTTC.

The V gene is TRBV13, the J gene TRBJ2-1; 13 positions match TRBD2. Germline V CDR1 and CDR2: PRHDT, FYEKMQ (reference sequence). V gave up 5 bases and J gave up 9 bases; unmatched junction bases: 7. The CDR3 runs to 15 residues. The CDR3 protein is CASSLTSGRASEQFF. CDR3 DNA sequence: TGTGCCAGCAGCCTAACTAGCGGGAGGGCCTCTGAGCAGTTCTTC.

J is TRBJ2-1 and V is TRBV6-5; a possible D gene is TRBD2 (6 bases). Germline assignment: CDR1 MNHEY and CDR2 SVGAGI. Trimming took off 0 bases at V and 3 bases at J, with 12 bases between the two ends. The CDR3 extends over 16 amino acids. The CDR3 reads CASSYSSMRGYNEQFF. In DNA form, the CDR3 reads TGTGCCAGCAGTTACTCCTCAATGCGGGGCTACAATGAGCAGTTCTTC.

In nucleotides, the CDR3 is TGTGCCAGCAGCTTAGGCGGCGCAGGGGGACCCTACGAGCAGTACTTC. It encodes CASSLGGAGGPYEQYF. V usage is TRBV13 and J usage is TRBJ2-7, with 7 bases identical to TRBD1. V was pared by 0 bases and J by 2 bases, with 7 bases of the junction left unmatched. Germline CDR1 is PRHDT and CDR2 is FYEKMQ (reference sequence). This CDR3 has 16 residues.